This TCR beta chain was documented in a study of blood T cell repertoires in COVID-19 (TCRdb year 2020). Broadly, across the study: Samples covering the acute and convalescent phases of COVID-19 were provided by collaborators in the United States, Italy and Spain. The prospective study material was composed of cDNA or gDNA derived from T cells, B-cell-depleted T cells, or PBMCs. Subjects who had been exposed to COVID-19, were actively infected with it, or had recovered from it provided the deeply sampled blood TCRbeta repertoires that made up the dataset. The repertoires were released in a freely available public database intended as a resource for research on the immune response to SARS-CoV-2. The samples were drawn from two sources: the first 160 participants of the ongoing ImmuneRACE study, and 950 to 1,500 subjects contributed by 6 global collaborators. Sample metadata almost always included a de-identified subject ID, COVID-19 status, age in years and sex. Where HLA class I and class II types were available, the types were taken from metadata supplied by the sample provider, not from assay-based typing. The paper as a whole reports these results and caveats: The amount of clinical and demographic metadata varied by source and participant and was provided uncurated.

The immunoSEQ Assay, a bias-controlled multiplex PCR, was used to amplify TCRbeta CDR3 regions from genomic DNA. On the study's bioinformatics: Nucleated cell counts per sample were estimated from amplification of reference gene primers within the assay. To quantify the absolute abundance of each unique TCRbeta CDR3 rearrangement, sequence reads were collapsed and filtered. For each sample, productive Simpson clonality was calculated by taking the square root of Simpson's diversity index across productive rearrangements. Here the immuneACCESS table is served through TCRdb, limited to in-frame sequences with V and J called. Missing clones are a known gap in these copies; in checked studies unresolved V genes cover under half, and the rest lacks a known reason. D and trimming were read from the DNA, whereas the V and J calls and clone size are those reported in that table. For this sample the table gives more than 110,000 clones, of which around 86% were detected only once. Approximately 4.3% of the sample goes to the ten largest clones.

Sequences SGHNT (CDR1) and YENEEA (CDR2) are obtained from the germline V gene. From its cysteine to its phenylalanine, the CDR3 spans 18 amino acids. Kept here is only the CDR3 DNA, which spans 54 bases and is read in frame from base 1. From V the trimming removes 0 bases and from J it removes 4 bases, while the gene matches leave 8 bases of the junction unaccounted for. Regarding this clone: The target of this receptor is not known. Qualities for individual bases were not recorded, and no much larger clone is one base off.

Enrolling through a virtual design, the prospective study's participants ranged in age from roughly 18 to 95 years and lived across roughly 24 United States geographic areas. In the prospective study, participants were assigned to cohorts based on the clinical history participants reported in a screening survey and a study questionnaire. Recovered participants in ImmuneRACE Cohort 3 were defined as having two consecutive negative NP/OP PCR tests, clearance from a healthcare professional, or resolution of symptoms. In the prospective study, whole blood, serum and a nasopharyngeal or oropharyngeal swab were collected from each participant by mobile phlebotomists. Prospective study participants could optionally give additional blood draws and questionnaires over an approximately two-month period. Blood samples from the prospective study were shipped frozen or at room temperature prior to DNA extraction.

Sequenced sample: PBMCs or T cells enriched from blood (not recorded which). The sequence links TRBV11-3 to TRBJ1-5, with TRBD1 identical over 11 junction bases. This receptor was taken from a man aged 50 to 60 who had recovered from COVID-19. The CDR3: CASSLDRDRGIRNQPQHF. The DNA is TGTGCCAGCAGCTTAGATCGGGACAGGGGGATTAGGAATCAGCCCCAGCATTTT.